This T cell receptor beta chain was retrieved from a study of T-cell memory formation after mild COVID-19 (dated by TCRdb to the early 2020s). As for the study more broadly: TCR sequence clusters from the two donors were found to be largely donor specific. In a couple of donors, T-cell clones that expanded and contracted after mild COVID-19 were followed by sequencing TCRalpha and TCRbeta repertoires longitudinally. Two young, previously healthy adult volunteers, one female and one male, were included in the cohort.

Summary of the overall study and its limitations: From day 15 to 85, contracting clones showed balanced CD4/CD8 phenotypes, whereas a second wave of clones that expanded from day 15 to 37 leaned towards CD4+. SARS-CoV-2 specificity of the second-wave clones peaking on day 37 was not confirmed. The study included only a couple of mild cases, and larger cohorts that include severe cases with pre-infection samples were judged to be necessary. Contracting CD4+ clones turned up mainly in the CM and EM memory subsets, whereas EMRA was where CD8+ clones were enriched. Some responding clones were found in pre-infection memory, which suggests that pre-existing cross-reactive memory T cells took part in the SARS-CoV-2 response.

Sequenced using an Illumina NovaSeq 6000. TCRalpha and TCRbeta cDNA libraries were built by 5'RACE with constant-segment primers, adding sample barcodes and unique molecular identifiers. Trizol reagent was used to extract RNA from every sample. Amplification of the libraries took two PCR steps, and the second step added a second sample barcode plus Illumina TruSeq adapters. Sequencing of the libraries was done on an Illumina NovaSeq, producing 2 x 150 bp paired-end reads. The authors' pipeline ran thus. With migec v1.2.7, reads were demultiplexed and then collapsed into UMI-guided consensus sequences. Using mixcr v2.1.11, the UMI consensuses were aligned to TRA and TRB V and J templates and assembled into clonotypes. A clonotype was counted as expanded or contracted only if both edgeR and NoisET called the change significant, with noise models trained on biological replicates. edgeR calls used a false discovery rate-adjusted p below 0.01 and a log2 fold-change threshold of 1. As an exploratory analysis of dynamics, PCA with hierarchical clustering was applied to max-normalized trajectories of the 1000 most abundant clonotypes. The CD4 or CD8 phenotype of responding clones was assigned using the separately sequenced CD4+ and CD8+ repertoires. TCRdb trimmed the raw reads at Q25, called clones with MiXCR and kept productive beta chains. Identical CDR3 proteins give one entry, which carries the most common genes and DNA. TCRdb, rather than the study authors, made the V and J calls. Across this sample there are 470,000 or so distinct CDR3 sequences, with about 20% seen only once. The top ten clonotypes cover under 25% of the sample.

Taken from the germline V gene (reference sequence), the CDR1 and CDR2 loops are DFQATT and SNEGSKA. V is shortened by 3 bases, J by 3 bases, and the region joining them spans 12 bases. From its cysteine to its phenylalanine, the CDR3 spans 13 amino acids. Only the CDR3 DNA stays, 39 bases, in frame from base 1. Ficoll-Paque density gradient centrifugation was the method used to isolate PBMCs. This clonotype has a handful of counts. The antigen this receptor binds is unknown. No base qualities exist here, and no much larger clone lies one base off it. Sequenced sample: PBMCs or a T cell subset sorted from them (not recorded which). This sequence was found in a man between 18 and 35 years old who had mild COVID-19 (a few samples of this study predate the infection). The sample titles of this study are shuffled in the database, so cell type and time point are left out; the donor was told from shared clones. Here the chain combines TRBV20-1 and TRBJ2-7; the D region is possibly TRBD1 or TRBD2, each matching across 5 bases. DNA sequence: TGCAGTGCTAGCCAGGGAGCAGTCTACGAGCAGTACTTC. Translated, it gives CSASQGAVYEQYF.